This T cell receptor (beta chain) comes out of a study of technical replicates of blood from several donors. The data were produced by immunoSEQ multiplex PCR, yet TCRdb's version contains in-frame clones alone and is incomplete. The sample carries tens of thousands of clones, about 92% recorded once. CDR3 length equals 17 residues. Germline V lookup: CDR1 MGHRA, CDR2 YSYEKL. The V end was cut by 0 bases, the J end by 0 bases, with 12 bases between. The source of this sequence is a human donor in good health. The chain employs TRBV4-1 and TRBJ2-4; TRBD2 is a possible D gene (5 bases). The sample taken for sequencing was T cells isolated from PBMCs. The CDR3 region is CASSQDPSGGAKNIQYF. The DNA of the CDR3 is TGCGCCAGCAGCCAAGATCCCAGCGGAGGAGCCAAAAACATTCAGTACTTC.